The rows below give T cell receptor beta chains drawn from one sample of a study of blood T cell repertoires in COVID-19. Profiled with immunoSEQ multiplex PCR; TCRdb holds only in-frame clones, not every one. Of around 160,000 clones in the sample, more than 70% were seen once. The specimen sequenced was peripheral blood. The origin of the receptors is a human donor in a cohort sampled during active COVID-19. CDR3s include the opening cysteine and the closing phenylalanine or tryptophan. For some rows the clone size is stated as once, few or many, or as a class when expanded; others skip it.

CDR3 protein: CASSLPSPHGEAFF
J gene: TRBJ1-1
clone size: .
V gene: TRBV27

CDR3 protein: CASSNRGQFF
J gene: TRBJ2-1
clone size: .
V gene: TRBV28

CDR3 protein: CASSWLGQVTYEQYF
J gene: TRBJ2-7
clone size: .
V gene: TRBV6-2/TRBV6-3

CDR3 protein: CASSPAGNYGYTF
J gene: TRBJ1-2
clone size: .
V gene: TRBV5-4

CDR3 protein: CASGQRLAGGNTQYF
J gene: TRBJ2-3
clone size: .
V gene: TRBV10-2

CDR3 protein: CASSQGTRGVTQYF
J gene: TRBJ2-5
clone size: .
V gene: TRBV4-2

CDR3 protein: CASSYEGARYNEQFF
J gene: TRBJ2-1
clone size: .
V gene: TRBV6-6

CDR3 protein: CASSRGTGEQPQHF
J gene: TRBJ1-5
clone size: .
V gene: TRBV28

CDR3 protein: CASTRTGASYEQYF
J gene: TRBJ2-7
clone size: .
V gene: TRBV27

CDR3 protein: CASSYSSPQASQPQHF
J gene: TRBJ1-5
clone size: few
V gene: TRBV6-2/TRBV6-3